This TCR beta chain is drawn from a study of cytomegalovirus exposure and HLA in healthy donors. Looking at the study overall: A preliminary data release comprised 70 million to 95 million unique TCRs obtained from HLA-typed donors.

60 Vbeta and 13 Jbeta primers were used in PCR. The assay was immunoSEQ multiplex PCR, and TCRdb's table has in-frame clones only and misses some. The table shows 110,000 to 150,000 clones, with about 74% occurring only once. A note on this clone: What it recognizes is unknown.

Notes on the study in general: Some V segments could not be told apart, so they were left out, TRBV6-2 and TRBV6-3 among them. 15,000 to 20,000 TCR beta sequences were associated with HLA alleles at 0.05 false discovery rate in a later analysis. Immune exposure information available was restricted to CMV serostatus.

Germline values: CDR1 SGHRS, CDR2 YFSETQ. This CDR3 has 13 amino acids. V dropped 0 bases and J dropped 1 base, with 4 bases sitting between them. Sequencing was performed on PBMCs. This sequence was found in a man between 18 and 35 years old in good health and CMV-seropositive. The chain uses TRBV5-1 and TRBJ1-1; D gene uncertain. CDR3 nucleotide sequence: TGCGCCAGCAGCTTGGCAGGGAACACTGAAGCTTTCTTT. This translates into CASSLAGNTEAFF.